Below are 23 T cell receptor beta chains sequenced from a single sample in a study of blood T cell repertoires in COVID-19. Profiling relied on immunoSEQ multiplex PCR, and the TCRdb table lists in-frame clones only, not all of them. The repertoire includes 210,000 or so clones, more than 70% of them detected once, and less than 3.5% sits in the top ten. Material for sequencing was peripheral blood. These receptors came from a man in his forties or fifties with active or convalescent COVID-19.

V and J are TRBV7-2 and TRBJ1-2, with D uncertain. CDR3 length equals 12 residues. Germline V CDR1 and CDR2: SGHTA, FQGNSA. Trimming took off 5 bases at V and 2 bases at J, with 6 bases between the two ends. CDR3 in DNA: TGTGCCAGCAGCCAGCGAAACTATGGCTACACCTTC. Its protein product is CASSQRNYGYTF.

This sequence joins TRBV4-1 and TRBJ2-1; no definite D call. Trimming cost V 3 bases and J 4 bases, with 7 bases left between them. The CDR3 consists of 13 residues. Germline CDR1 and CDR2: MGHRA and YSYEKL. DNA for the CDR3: TGCGCCAGCAGCCAGTTAAATTACAATGAGCAGTTCTTC. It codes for CASSQLNYNEQFF.

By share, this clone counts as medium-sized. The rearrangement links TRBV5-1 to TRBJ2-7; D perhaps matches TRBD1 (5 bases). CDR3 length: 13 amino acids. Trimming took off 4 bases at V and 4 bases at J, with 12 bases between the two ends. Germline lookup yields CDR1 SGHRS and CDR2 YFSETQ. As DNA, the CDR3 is TGCGCCAGCAGCGCACCAGACAGTTACGAGCAGTACTTC. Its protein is CASSAPDSYEQYF.

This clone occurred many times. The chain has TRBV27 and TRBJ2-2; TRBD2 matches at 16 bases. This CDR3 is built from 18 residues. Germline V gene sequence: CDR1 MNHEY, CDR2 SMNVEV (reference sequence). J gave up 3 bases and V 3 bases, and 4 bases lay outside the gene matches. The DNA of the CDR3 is TGTGCCAGCAGTTTTAAGGGACTAGCGGGAGGGTACACCGGGGAGCTGTTTTTT. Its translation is CASSFKGLAGGYTGELFF.

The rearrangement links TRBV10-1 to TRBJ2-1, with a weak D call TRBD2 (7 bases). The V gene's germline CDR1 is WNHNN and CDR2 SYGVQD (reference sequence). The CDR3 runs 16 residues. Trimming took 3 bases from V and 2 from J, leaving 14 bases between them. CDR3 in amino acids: CASSDLEGGPYNEQFF. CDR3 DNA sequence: TGCGCCAGCAGTGATCTGGAGGGGGGGCCCTACAATGAGCAGTTCTTC.

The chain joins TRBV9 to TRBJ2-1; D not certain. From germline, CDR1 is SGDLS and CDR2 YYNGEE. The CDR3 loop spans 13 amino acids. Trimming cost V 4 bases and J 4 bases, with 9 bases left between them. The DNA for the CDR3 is TGTGCCAGCAGCCGACTTGAATACAATGAGCAGTTCTTC. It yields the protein CASSRLEYNEQFF.

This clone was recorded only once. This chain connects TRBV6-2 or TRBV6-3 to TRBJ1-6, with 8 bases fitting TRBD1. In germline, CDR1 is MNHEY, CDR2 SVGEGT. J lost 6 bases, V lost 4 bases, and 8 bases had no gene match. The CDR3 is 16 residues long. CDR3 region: CASSFYRGSANSPLHF. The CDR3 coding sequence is TGTGCCAGCAGTTTCTACAGGGGGTCCGCTAATTCACCCCTCCACTTT.

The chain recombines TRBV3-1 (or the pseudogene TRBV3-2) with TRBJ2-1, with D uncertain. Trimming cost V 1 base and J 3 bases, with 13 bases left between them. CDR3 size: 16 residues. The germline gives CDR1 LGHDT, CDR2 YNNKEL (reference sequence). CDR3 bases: TGTGCCAGCAGCCAAGGTCTAGACCTAAACTACAATGAGCAGTTCTTC. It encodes CASSQGLDLNYNEQFF.

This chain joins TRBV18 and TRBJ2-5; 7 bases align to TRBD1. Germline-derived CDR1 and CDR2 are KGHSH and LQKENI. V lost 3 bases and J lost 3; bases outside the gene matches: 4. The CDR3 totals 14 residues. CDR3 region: CASSPPTGEETQYF. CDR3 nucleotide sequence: TGTGCCAGCTCACCGCCTACAGGGGAAGAGACCCAGTACTTC.

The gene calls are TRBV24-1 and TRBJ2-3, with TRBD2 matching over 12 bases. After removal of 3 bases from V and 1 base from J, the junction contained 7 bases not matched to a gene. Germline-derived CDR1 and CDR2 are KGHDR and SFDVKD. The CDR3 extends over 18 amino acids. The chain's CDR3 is CATSDPSGRASGTDTQYF. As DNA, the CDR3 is TGTGCCACCAGTGATCCTAGCGGGAGGGCCTCGGGCACAGATACGCAGTATTTT.

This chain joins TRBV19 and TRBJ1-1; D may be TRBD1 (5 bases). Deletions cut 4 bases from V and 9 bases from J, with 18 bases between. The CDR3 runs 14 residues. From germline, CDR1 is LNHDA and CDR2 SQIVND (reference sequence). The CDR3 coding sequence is TGTGCCAGTAGTACCCCACCCATAGGGGCACAAGCTTTCTTT. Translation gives CASSTPPIGAQAFF.

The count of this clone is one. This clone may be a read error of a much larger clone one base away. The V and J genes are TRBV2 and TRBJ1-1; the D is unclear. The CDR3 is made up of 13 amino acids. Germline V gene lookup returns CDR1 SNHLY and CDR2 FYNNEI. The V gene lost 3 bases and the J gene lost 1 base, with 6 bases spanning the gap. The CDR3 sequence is CASSEVENTEAFF. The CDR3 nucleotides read TGTGCCAGCAGTGAGGTAGAGAACACTGAAGCTTTCTTT.

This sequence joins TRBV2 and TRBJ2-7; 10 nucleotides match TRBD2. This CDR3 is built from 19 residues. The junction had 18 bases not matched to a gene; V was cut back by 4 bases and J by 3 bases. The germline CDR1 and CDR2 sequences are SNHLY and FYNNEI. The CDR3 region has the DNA TGTGCCAGCAGTGTCCTCAGGCTAGCGGGAGAGTTCCCACTCTACGAGCAGTACTTC. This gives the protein CASSVLRLAGEFPLYEQYF.

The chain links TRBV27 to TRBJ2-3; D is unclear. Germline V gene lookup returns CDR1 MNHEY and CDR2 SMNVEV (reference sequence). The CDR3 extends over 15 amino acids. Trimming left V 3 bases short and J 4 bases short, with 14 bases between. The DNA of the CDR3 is TGTGCCAGCAGTTTGAACCTCTTGGGCGCAGATACGCAGTATTTT. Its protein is CASSLNLLGADTQYF.

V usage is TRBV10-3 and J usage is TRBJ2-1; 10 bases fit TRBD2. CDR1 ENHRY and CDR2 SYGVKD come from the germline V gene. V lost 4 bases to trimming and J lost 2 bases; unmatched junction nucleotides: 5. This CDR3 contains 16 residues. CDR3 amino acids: CAISASSGSPYNEQFF. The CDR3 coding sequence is TGTGCCATCAGTGCGTCTAGCGGGAGCCCCTACAATGAGCAGTTCTTC.

The CDR3 here is CASSPGTGPTMLKSYEQYF. As DNA, the CDR3 is TGTGCCAGCAGTCCCGGGACAGGACCAACAATGCTTAAGTCCTACGAGCAGTACTTC. The chain has TRBV28 and TRBJ2-7; 8 positions agree with TRBD1. The V gene end was trimmed by 5 bases and the J gene end by 1 base; junction bases not matched to a gene: 19. CDR1 is MDHEN, CDR2 SYDVKM, per germline. The CDR3 consists of 19 residues.

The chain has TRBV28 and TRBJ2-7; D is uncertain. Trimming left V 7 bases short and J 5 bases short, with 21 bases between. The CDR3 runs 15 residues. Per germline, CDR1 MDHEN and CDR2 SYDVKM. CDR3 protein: CASTATRPIPNEQYF. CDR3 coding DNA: TGTGCCAGCACCGCGACGAGGCCCATTCCCAACGAGCAGTACTTC.

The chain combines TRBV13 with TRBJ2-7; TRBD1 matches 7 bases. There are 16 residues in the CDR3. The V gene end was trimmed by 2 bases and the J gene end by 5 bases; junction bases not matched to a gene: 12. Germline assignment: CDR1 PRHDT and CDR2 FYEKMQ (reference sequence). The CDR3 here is CASSLYGQDLSNEQYF. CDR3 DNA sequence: TGTGCCAGCAGCTTATATGGACAGGATCTCTCAAACGAGCAGTACTTC.

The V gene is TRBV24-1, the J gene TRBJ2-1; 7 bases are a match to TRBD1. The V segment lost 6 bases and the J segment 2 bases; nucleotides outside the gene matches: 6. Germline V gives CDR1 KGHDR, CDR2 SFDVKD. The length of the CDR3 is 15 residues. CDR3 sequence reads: CATSRGQGAYNEQFF. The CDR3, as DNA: TGTGCCACCAGTCGTGGGCAGGGGGCCTACAATGAGCAGTTCTTC.

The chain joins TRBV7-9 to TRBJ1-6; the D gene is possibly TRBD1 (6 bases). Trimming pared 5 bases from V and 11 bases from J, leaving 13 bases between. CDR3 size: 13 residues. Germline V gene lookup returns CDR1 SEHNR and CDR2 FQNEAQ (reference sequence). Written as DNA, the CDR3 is TGTGCCAGCAGCCCCGGGGGGGGCGCACCCCTCCACTTT. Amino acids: CASSPGGGAPLHF.

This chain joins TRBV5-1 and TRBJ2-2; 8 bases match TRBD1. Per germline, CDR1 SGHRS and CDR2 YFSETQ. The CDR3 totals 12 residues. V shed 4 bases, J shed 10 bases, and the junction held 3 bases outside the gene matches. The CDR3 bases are TGCGCCAGCAGCGCAGGGGGCGAGGAGCTGTTTTTT. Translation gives CASSAGGEELFF.

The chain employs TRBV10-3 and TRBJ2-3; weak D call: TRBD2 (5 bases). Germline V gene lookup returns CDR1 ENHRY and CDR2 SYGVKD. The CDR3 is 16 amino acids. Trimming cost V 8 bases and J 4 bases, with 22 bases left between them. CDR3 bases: TGTGCCATCGGTAATTCACCGGGATCACGGGCAGATACGCAGTATTTT. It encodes CAIGNSPGSRADTQYF.

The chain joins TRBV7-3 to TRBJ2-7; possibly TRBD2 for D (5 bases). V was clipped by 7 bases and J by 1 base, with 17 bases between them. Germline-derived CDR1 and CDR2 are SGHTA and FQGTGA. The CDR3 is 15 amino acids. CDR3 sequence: CASNAAWRRSYEQYF. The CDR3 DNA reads TGTGCCAGCAACGCCGCTTGGAGGAGGTCCTACGAGCAGTACTTC.